These 17 T cell receptor beta chains originate from one sample sequenced in a study of regulatory T cells in long-lasting Graves disease. Construction of the TCR beta libraries employed iRepertoire HTBI primers in conjunction with Arm-PCR of CDR3 regions. TCRdb re-derived calls from the multiplex PCR reads in MiXCR, one entry per CDR3 protein. Of about 400,000 distinct CDR3 sequences listed, about 20% are singletons. Time point defined: persistent/refractory GD, antithyroid drugs over 5 years with positive TRAb. Construction of the TCR library relied on RNA isolated from PBMCs. The sequencing here drew on peripheral blood mononuclear cells (PBMCs), taken when the disease was refractory, from a patient treated with antithyroid drugs. The origin of the receptors is a female donor with Graves disease.

This clonotype was counted at least ten times. This sequence joins TRBV11-2 and TRBJ1-2; a possible D gene is TRBD1 (6 bases). Trimming left V 8 bases short and J 6 bases short, with 19 bases between. Germline CDR1 SGHAT, CDR2 FQNNGV. There are 14 residues in the CDR3. The chain's CDR3 is CASPLRNTGHGYTF. The CDR3 nucleotides read TGTGCCAGCCCACTTAGGAATACAGGGCATGGCTACACCTTC.

This clonotype was observed once. Just one base apart from a much larger clone, this may be a read error. The gene calls are TRBV15 and TRBJ1-1; a possible D gene is TRBD1 (6 bases). In germline, CDR1 is LNHNV, CDR2 YYDKDF (reference sequence). The CDR3 has 15 residues. V lost 0 bases and J 6 bases, leaving 14 bases between the germline ends. CDR3 amino acids: CATSRDTLGGAEAFF. CDR3 DNA sequence: TGTGCCACCAGCAGAGATACGTTAGGGGGGGCTGAAGCTTTCTTT. Full variable domain (outside the CDR3, taken from reference TRBV15 and TRBJ1-1): DAMVIQNPRYQVTQFGKPVTLSCSQTLNHNVMYWYQQKSSQAPKLLFHYYDKDFNNEADTPDNFQSRRPNTSFCFLDIRSPGLGDTAMYLCATSRDTLGGAEAFFGQGTRLTVV.

This chain links TRBV27 with TRBJ1-6; D not certain. V dropped 5 bases and J dropped 5 bases, with 10 bases sitting between them. Germline-derived CDR1 and CDR2 are MNHEY and SMNVEV (reference sequence). The CDR3 sequence is 14 residues long. The CDR3 here is CASSVRRNNSPLHF. The CDR3 DNA sequence: TGTGCCAGCAGTGTCCGGAGGAATAATTCACCCCTCCACTTT.

On this clonotype itself: This may be a read error: a much more frequent sequence differs by one nucleotide. This rearrangement joins TRBV18 to TRBJ1-4; tentative D call: TRBD1 (5 bases). The CDR3 is 15 amino acids. Germline CDR1 and CDR2: KGHSH and LQKENI. V was pared by 5 bases and J by 0 bases, with 10 bases between. CDR3 sequence: CASSSDTATNEKLFF. The CDR3 nucleotides read TGTGCCAGCTCATCGGACACTGCAACTAATGAAAAACTGTTTTTT. Combining the CDR3 with reference TRBV18 and TRBJ1-4 gives the whole variable domain NAGVMQNPRHLVRRRGQEARLRCSPMKGHSHVYWYRQLPEEGLKFMVYLQKENIIDESGMPKERFSAEFPKEGPSILRIQQVVRGDSAAYFCASSSDTATNEKLFFGSGTQLSVL.

This clonotype was seen many times. The chain joins TRBV2 to TRBJ1-1; no reliable D call. CDR3 length: 12 amino acids. The V gene's germline CDR1 is SNHLY and CDR2 FYNNEI. V was clipped by 4 bases and J by 5 bases, with 8 bases between them. CDR3 sequence: CASSGRETEAFF. CDR3 sequence (DNA): TGTGCCAGCAGTGGGAGGGAGACTGAAGCTTTCTTT.

This clonotype was seen many times. V and J are TRBV28 and TRBJ1-1, with a tentative D call TRBD1 (6 bases). Trimming cost V 9 bases and J 0 bases, with 20 bases left between them. The CDR3 has 16 amino acids. Germline assignment: CDR1 MDHEN and CDR2 SYDVKM. The CDR3 nucleotides are TGTGCCAGTTCCGGGACACCTGCTTCGATGAACACTGAAGCTTTCTTT. Residues: CASSGTPASMNTEAFF. The variable domain in full, with the rest retrieved from reference TRBV28 and TRBJ1-1, is DVKVTQSSRYLVKRTGEKVFLECVQDMDHENMFWYRQDPGLGLRLIYFSYDVKMKEKGDIPEGYSVSREKKERFSLILESASTNQTSMYLCASSGTPASMNTEAFFGQGTRLTVV.

The V and J genes are TRBV7-2 and TRBJ2-7; D unresolved. Germline V gene data show CDR1 as SGHTA and CDR2 as FQGNSA. V dropped 1 base and J dropped 1 base, with 11 bases sitting between them. The CDR3 sequence is 15 residues long. The CDR3 is CASSLVVGPSYEQYF. The CDR3 DNA follows: TGTGCCAGCAGCTTAGTTGTAGGCCCTTCCTACGAGCAGTACTTC.

V is TRBV4-2 and J is TRBJ1-6; D unresolved. The CDR3 loop spans 19 amino acids. Germline loops: CDR1 LGHNA, CDR2 YNFKEQ. Trimming took off 1 base at V and 3 bases at J, with 19 bases between the two ends. For the CDR3, the DNA is TGTGCCAGCAGCCAAGTATCAATGCAGCCGCCTAACTATAATTCACCCCTCCACTTT. As protein: CASSQVSMQPPNYNSPLHF.

On this clonotype itself: A much larger clone sits a single nucleotide away, making a read error possible. The rearrangement links TRBV6-2 or TRBV6-3 to TRBJ2-7, with D tentatively TRBD1 (6 bases). Germline CDR1 and CDR2: MNHEY and SVGEGT. The CDR3 covers 14 residues. The CDR3 nucleotides read TGTGCCAGCAGATACTACACAGGGACCTACGAGCAGTACTTC. Amino acid sequence: CASRYYTGTYEQYF.

This clonotype was seen many times. This rearrangement joins TRBV11-2 to TRBJ2-5; the D call may be TRBD1 or TRBD2 (5 bases each). The germline gives CDR1 SGHAT, CDR2 FQNNGV. V gave up 0 bases and J gave up 5 bases, with 10 bases separating them. The CDR3 totals 14 residues. CDR3 residues: CASSLDGGWETQYF. In nucleotides, the CDR3 is TGTGCCAGCAGCTTAGATGGGGGTTGGGAGACCCAGTACTTC.

This clonotype has at least ten counts. The chain uses TRBV12-3 or TRBV12-4 and TRBJ2-5, with TRBD2 as a possible D gene (5 bases). Trimming shortened V by 5 bases and J by 3 bases, and 13 bases separated the two germline ends. The CDR3 spans 14 residues. The CDR3 here is CASSPHASKETQYF. In nucleotides, the CDR3 is TGTGCCAGCAGTCCCCACGCTAGCAAAGAGACCCAGTACTTC.

In the case of this clonotype: A read error is possible here, since a much larger clone lies one base away. V gene TRBV6-1 combines with J gene TRBJ2-7; D ambiguous. Germline CDR1 is MNHNS and CDR2 is SASEGT. The germline V and J ends were trimmed by 5 bases and 6 bases, with 8 bases remaining between them. This CDR3 region has 11 residues. The CDR3 bases are TGTGCCAGCAGTAAACCTCTCGAGCAGTACTTC. This gives the protein CASSKPLEQYF.

J is TRBJ2-1 and V is TRBV3-1, with 10 bases matching TRBD1. CDR1 and CDR2 from the germline V gene are LGHDT and YNNKEL (reference sequence). V shed 4 bases and J 9 bases; nucleotides not matched to a gene: 12. The CDR3 runs to 16 residues. DNA for the CDR3: TGTGCCAGCAGCCCGCGACAGGGGGCGATTAACTTTGAGCAGTTCTTC. Protein: CASSPRQGAINFEQFF.

This clonotype was recorded at least ten times. The chain recombines TRBV11-2 with TRBJ2-5; no firm D call. The V gene lost 2 bases and the J gene lost 0 bases, with 4 bases spanning the gap. The CDR3 is 13 amino acids. Germline lookup yields CDR1 SGHAT and CDR2 FQNNGV. The CDR3: CASSLSYQETQYF. CDR3 DNA: TGTGCCAGCAGCTTATCGTACCAAGAGACCCAGTACTTC.

This clonotype was counted ten times or more. V and J are TRBV12-3 or TRBV12-4 and TRBJ1-4; tentatively, D is TRBD1 (5 bases). V was clipped by 8 bases and J by 8 bases, with 15 bases between them. There are 13 residues in the CDR3. CDR3 sequence (DNA): TGTGCCAGCCGGGGACGGTCGCAGGAAAAACTGTTTTTT. It translates to CASRGRSQEKLFF.

This sequence joins TRBV5-6 and TRBJ2-7; tentatively, D is TRBD2 (7 bases). The CDR3 has 14 amino acids. V lost 3 bases to trimming and J lost 5 bases, with 15 bases between them. Germline-derived CDR1 and CDR2 are SGHDT and YYEEEE. The CDR3 region is CASSYGGGGDEQYF. CDR3 bases: TGTGCCAGCAGCTACGGAGGGGGGGGGGACGAGCAGTACTTC. Full variable domain (rest looked up from reference TRBV5-6 and TRBJ2-7): DAGVTQSPTHLIKTRGQQVTLRCSPKSGHDTVSWYQQALGQGPQFIFQYYEEEERQRGNFPDRFSGHQFPNYSSELNVNALLLGDSALYLCASSYGGGGDEQYFGPGTRLTVT.

Comments on this clonotype: This may come from a read error, since a much larger clone is one base off. The chain uses TRBV24-1 and TRBJ2-5, with 9 bases identical to TRBD1. Per germline, CDR1 KGHDR and CDR2 SFDVKD. V dropped 9 bases and J dropped 7; count of bases not matched to a gene: 11. The CDR3 has 14 residues. CDR3 protein: CATGTGNPSGTQYF. The CDR3 DNA is TGTGCCACCGGGACAGGGAACCCTAGCGGGACCCAGTACTTC.